The 12 T cell receptor beta chains in this list originate from one sample, sequenced in a study of tumor-infiltrating lymphocytes in primary liver carcinoma. Bulk tissue was left unsorted, and RNA and DNA were co-extracted from roughly 20-30 mg of it. A constant-region primer served to make TCR beta cDNA from about 500 ng total RNA. Investigators got TCR beta libraries out of three nested multiplex PCR rounds, done with slightly modified ARM-PCR. For approximately 9 cycles apiece, the opening two PCR rounds ran with TRBV1-TRBV30 forward primers and a C-beta reverse primer. TCRdb reanalysed the multiplex PCR reads using MiXCR and keeps one entry per CDR3 protein. The data hold about 92,000 distinct CDR3 sequences, with approximately 72% observed a single time. Sequencing was done on a sample of tumor-adjacent normal liver tissue. These receptors all stem from a middle-aged man with primary liver carcinoma and hepatitis B virus infection.

Comments on this clonotype: One junction end disagrees with the germline gene, perhaps due to a read error. This chain links TRBV14 with TRBJ1-1; 9 bases match TRBD1. CDR1 and CDR2 (germline): SGHDN, FVKESK. This CDR3 region has 15 residues. CDR3 nucleotides: TGTGCTAGCAGCCCCTTGACAGGGGGTGATACTGAAGCTTTCTTT. This codes for CASSPLTGGDTEAFF.

Concerning this clonotype: One end of the junction varies from germline; a read error may be responsible. The CDR3 spells CASSSINEQLF. The CDR3 DNA reads as TGTGCCAGCAGCTCAATAAATGAGCAGTTATTC. V gene TRBV13 combines with J gene TRBJ2-1, with D uncertain. This CDR3 spans 11 amino acids. Germline CDR1 reads PRHDT; CDR2 reads FYEKMQ (reference sequence).

This clonotype was observed at least ten times. The V gene is TRBV10-2, the J gene TRBJ1-6; 7 nucleotides align to TRBD1. This CDR3 is 13 amino acids long. Per the germline V gene, CDR1 is WSHSY and CDR2 is SAAADI. V lost 5 bases to trimming and J lost 12 bases; unmatched junction nucleotides: 7. The CDR3 here is CASSRDRVEPLHF. The CDR3 nucleotides are TGCGCCAGCAGTCGGGACAGAGTGGAACCCCTCCACTTT.

As to this clonotype: A read error may explain this, as a much larger clone is one base away. The chain uses TRBV6-6 and TRBJ2-3; TRBD1 is a possible D gene (7 bases). The CDR3 length is 15 residues. Germline CDR1 and CDR2: MNHNY and SVGAGI (reference sequence). Deletions cut 0 bases from V and 8 bases from J, with 15 bases between. The CDR3 here is CASSYSGGHGGTQYF. CDR3 bases: TGTGCCAGCAGTTACTCAGGGGGCCACGGGGGTACGCAGTATTTT.

With regard to this clonotype: A much larger clone sits a single nucleotide away, making a read error possible. J is TRBJ2-1 and V is TRBV5-1; D is perhaps TRBD2 (6 bases). Trimming took 6 bases from V and 8 from J, leaving 30 bases between them. The CDR3 spans 18 residues. The germline CDR1 and CDR2 sequences are SGHRS and YFSETQ. CDR3 loop: CASTLRDSLSNYGDEQFF. The CDR3 DNA reads TGCGCCAGCACCCTCCGGGACTCCCTCTCTAATTATGGCGATGAGCAGTTCTTC.

Concerning this clonotype: A clone one base away is much larger, so this may be a read error. V is TRBV5-1 and J is TRBJ1-1, with 9 bases that match TRBD1. Trimming took 3 bases from V and 5 from J; bases not matched to a gene: 8. The germline gives CDR1 SGHRS, CDR2 YFSETQ. The CDR3 runs 15 residues. The CDR3 loop is CASSSGDRESTEAFF. The CDR3 DNA reads as TGCGCCAGCAGCTCAGGGGACAGGGAGTCGACTGAAGCTTTCTTT.

This clonotype has at least ten counts. V usage is TRBV12-3 or TRBV12-4 and J usage is TRBJ1-1; D possibly corresponds to TRBD1 (5 bases). The CDR3 extends over 15 amino acids. The germline V and J ends were trimmed by 5 bases and 5 bases, with 18 bases remaining between them. This CDR3 is CASSPPGGFSTEAFF. The CDR3 DNA reads as TGTGCCAGCAGTCCGCCGGGGGGGTTCTCGACTGAAGCTTTCTTT.

Remarks on this clonotype: Sequence at one end of the junction differs from germline and may be a read error. V and J are TRBV11-2 and TRBJ2-5, with D perhaps matching TRBD2 (6 bases). Germline CDR1 reads SGHAT; CDR2 reads FQNNGV. This CDR3 region has 16 residues. CDR3 amino acids: CPCRSRESAHQETQYF. DNA for the CDR3: TGTCCCTGCAGATCCCGGGAGTCGGCCCACCAAGAGACCCAGTACTTT. The complete variable domain, with remaining parts taken from reference TRBV11-2 and TRBJ2-5, reads EAGVAQSPRYKIIEKRQSVAFWCNPISGHATLYWYQQILGQGPKLLIQFQNNGVVDDSQLPKDRFSAERLKGVDSTLKIQPAKLEDSAVYLCPCRSRESAHQETQYFGPGTRLLVL.

In regard to this clonotype: With a much larger clone just one base away, this may be a read error. This CDR3 fails to terminate in the conserved phenylalanine or tryptophan, so it likely reflects a read error. J is TRBJ2-7 and V is TRBV5-4, with D possibly being TRBD1 (5 bases). Germline-derived CDR1 and CDR2 are SGHNT and YYREEE (reference sequence). Trimming pared 4 bases from V and 5 bases from J, leaving 7 bases between. The CDR3 runs to 11 residues. The CDR3 sequence: CASSEQDEQYL. The CDR3 region has the DNA TGTGCCAGCAGCGAACAGGACGAGCAGTACCTC.

Turning to this clonotype: This clone may be a read error of a much larger clone one base away. The rearrangement joins TRBV14 to TRBJ1-4; 10 bases are shared with TRBD1. The trim removed 4 bases at V and 10 bases at J, leaving 6 bases unmatched. Germline CDR1 reads SGHDN; CDR2 reads FVKESK. This CDR3 region has 14 residues. The CDR3: CASSLGQGDGKLFF. The CDR3 coding sequence is TGTGCCAGCAGCCTTGGACAGGGGGATGGAAAACTGTTTTTT.

This clonotype was seen repeatedly, ten times or more. The chain carries TRBV10-2 and TRBJ2-7; 10 bases are a match to TRBD2. J was trimmed by 1 base and V by 8 bases; bases with no gene match: 2. Germline V gene lookup returns CDR1 WSHSY and CDR2 SAAADI. The CDR3 runs to 13 residues. CDR3 loop: CASSSGSSYEQYF. CDR3 DNA sequence: TGCGCCAGCTCTAGCGGGAGTTCCTACGAGCAGTACTTC.

There are many counts of this clonotype. The J gene is TRBJ2-4, the V gene TRBV4-2; no clear D. The CDR3 contains 14 residues. Germline assignment: CDR1 LGHNA and CDR2 YNFKEQ. Trimming pared 3 bases from V and 0 bases from J, leaving 6 bases between. The CDR3 loop is CASSQDLAKNIQYF. DNA of the CDR3: TGTGCCAGCAGCCAGGACCTAGCCAAAAACATTCAGTACTTC.